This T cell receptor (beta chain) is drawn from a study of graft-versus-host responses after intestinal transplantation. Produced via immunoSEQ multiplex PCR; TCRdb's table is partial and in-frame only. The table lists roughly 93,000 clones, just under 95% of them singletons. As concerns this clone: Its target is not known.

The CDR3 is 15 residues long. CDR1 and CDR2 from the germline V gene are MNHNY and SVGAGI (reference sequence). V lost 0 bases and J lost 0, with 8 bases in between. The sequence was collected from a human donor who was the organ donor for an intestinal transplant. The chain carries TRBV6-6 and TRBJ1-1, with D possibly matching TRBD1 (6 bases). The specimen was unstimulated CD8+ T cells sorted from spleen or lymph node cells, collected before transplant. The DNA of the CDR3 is TGTGCCAGCAGTTACTCAACAGGGATGAACACTGAAGCTTTCTTT. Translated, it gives CASSYSTGMNTEAFF.